This record covers a single TCR beta chain. Original analysis: Nucleated cell counts were estimated from reference gene primer amplification. Clones were sequenced by immunoSEQ multiplex PCR, and TCRdb holds only the in-frame ones, with some missing. V and J calls and clone size are given by that table; D and trimming were obtained from the DNA. The top ten clones hold less than 6% of a sample with under 250,000 clones, more than 75% of them seen once. Recruited during active infection, patients (from Seattle) were subsequently followed longitudinally. This record belongs to a study of blood T cell repertoires in COVID-19. Study-level background: Nucleic acid was either cDNA or gDNA, and it came from T cells, B-cell-depleted T cells, or PBMCs.

The material sequenced was peripheral blood. This TCR was recovered from a woman in her 70s with COVID-19, enrolled during active disease.

The chain's CDR3 is CASSQDYLAGEYKNIQYF. The CDR3 coding sequence is TGTGCCAGCAGCCAAGATTACCTAGCGGGAGAATACAAAAACATTCAGTACTTC. The rearrangement joins TRBV4-2 to TRBJ2-4; the match to TRBD2 covers 10 bases. Germline CDR1 is LGHNA and CDR2 is YNFKEQ. This CDR3 is 18 amino acids long. V shed 0 bases, J shed 3 bases, and the junction held 8 bases outside the gene matches.